A single sample is the source of the 22 T cell receptor beta chains below, sequenced in a study of blood T cell repertoires in COVID-19. The repertoire was sequenced with immunoSEQ multiplex PCR; TCRdb's copy has only in-frame clones and lacks some. Of over 100,000 clones in the sample, about four fifths are singletons; the top ten hold 4.5% to 5.5%. The specimen sequenced was peripheral blood. Receptors were obtained from a man in his sixties with acute or convalescent COVID-19.

This clone came up a few times. J is TRBJ1-4 and V is TRBV12-3 or TRBV12-4; D unresolved. CDR3 length: 11 residues. Trimming removed 5 bases from V and 8 bases from J, with 6 bases in between. CDR3: CASSDQEKLFF. The DNA for the CDR3 is TGTGCCAGCAGTGATCAGGAAAAACTGTTTTTT.

The rearrangement uses TRBV18 and TRBJ2-1; D possibly corresponds to TRBD2 (7 bases). Germline V gene sequence: CDR1 KGHSH, CDR2 LQKENI. There are 15 residues in the CDR3. Trimming removed 4 bases at V and 6 bases at J, with 16 bases between. CDR3 nucleotides: TGTGCCAGCTCACGAGGGGGGGCCCACGTCAATGAGCAGTTCTTC. This translates into CASSRGGAHVNEQFF.

The chain is built from TRBV4-3 and TRBJ1-1; 8 bases fit TRBD1. The germline CDR1 and CDR2 sequences are LGHNA and YSLEER. V was pared by 2 bases and J by 1 base, with 21 bases of the junction left unmatched. This CDR3 contains 21 residues. As DNA, the CDR3 is TGCGCCAGCAGCCAATCCGGCGCAGGGGGCTTCACTGGGGTTACGAACACTGAAGCTTTCTTT. Its protein product is CASSQSGAGGFTGVTNTEAFF.

This clone was detected ten times or more. The chain uses TRBV6-5 and TRBJ2-7; TRBD2 aligns across 10 bases. This CDR3 is 14 amino acids long. The germline gives CDR1 MNHEY, CDR2 SVGAGI. V lost 6 bases, J lost 7 bases, and 9 bases stayed unmatched. CDR3 coding DNA: TGTGCCAGCAGAAAAGGACTAGCGGCGGGGGAGCAGTACTTC. Its protein product is CASRKGLAAGEQYF.

CDR3 bases: TGCGCCAGCAGCCTGGGACTAGATTATCGCTACGAGCAGTACTTC. This translates into CASSLGLDYRYEQYF. The rearrangement links TRBV5-1 to TRBJ2-7; 8 nucleotides line up with TRBD2. This CDR3 region has 15 residues. Germline lookup yields CDR1 SGHRS and CDR2 YFSETQ. Trimming took 4 bases from V and 3 from J; bases not matched to a gene: 9.

V gene TRBV9 combines with J gene TRBJ2-2; TRBD1 matches at 11 bases. Germline CDR1 and CDR2: SGDLS and YYNGEE. J gave up 6 bases and V 4 bases, and 11 bases lay outside the gene matches. The CDR3 consists of 17 residues. The CDR3 region is CASSLRGTGGTAGELFF. CDR3 DNA: TGTGCCAGCAGCCTCCGAGGGACAGGGGGTACCGCCGGGGAGCTGTTTTTT.

The gene calls are TRBV27 and TRBJ2-3; D remains unclear. The CDR3 has 13 amino acids. CDR1 and CDR2 from the germline V gene are MNHEY and SMNVEV (reference sequence). The V and J ends lost 2 bases and 4 bases respectively, with 7 bases between them. The CDR3 reads CASSLVRSDTQYF. The DNA for the CDR3 is TGTGCCAGCAGTTTAGTCAGATCAGATACGCAGTATTTT.

This clone was seen a single time. CDR3 residues: CASSDQTGGNEKLFF. The CDR3 DNA sequence: TGTGCCAGCAGTGATCAGACAGGGGGGAATGAAAAACTGTTTTTT. The rearrangement links TRBV6-1 to TRBJ1-4; 9 bases agree with TRBD1. The CDR3 covers 15 residues. CDR1 MNHNS and CDR2 SASEGT come from the germline V gene. V gave up 3 bases and J gave up 5 bases; unmatched junction bases: 4.

Only one count was recorded for this clone. This rearrangement joins TRBV3-1 (or the pseudogene TRBV3-2) to TRBJ1-3; no clear D gene. Deletions cut 4 bases from V and 2 bases from J, with 9 bases between. Looked up from germline, CDR1 is LGHDT and CDR2 is YNNKEL (reference sequence). The CDR3 length is 14 residues. The CDR3: CASSPAVTGNTIYF. In DNA, the CDR3 is TGTGCCAGCAGCCCCGCAGTTACTGGAAACACCATATATTTT.

The CDR3 DNA reads TGCGCCAGCAGCCAAAACCTCGAGACTGGGCGGGGGGGTGAGCAGTTCTTC. Amino acids: CASSQNLETGRGGEQFF. The J gene is TRBJ2-1, the V gene TRBV4-1; 9 bases are a match to TRBD2. This CDR3 region has 17 residues. V gave up 2 bases and J gave up 9 bases; unmatched junction bases: 14. The V gene's germline CDR1 is MGHRA and CDR2 YSYEKL.

The chain couples TRBV6-2 or TRBV6-3 to TRBJ2-3, with D hard to call. From germline, CDR1 is MNHEY and CDR2 SVGEGT. The V gene lost 2 bases and the J gene lost 2 bases, with 5 bases spanning the gap. The CDR3 totals 13 residues. The CDR3 DNA sequence: TGTGCCAGCAGTTACGCTACCACAGATACGCAGTATTTT. Translated, it gives CASSYATTDTQYF.

The chain couples TRBV5-4 to TRBJ2-1; a weak D match, TRBD1 (6 bases). CDR3 length equals 15 residues. Germline CDR1 and CDR2: SGHNT and YYREEE (reference sequence). V gave up 3 bases and J gave up 2 bases, with 12 bases separating them. The CDR3 loop reads CASSSGASPYNEQFF. The CDR3 nucleotides read TGTGCCAGCAGCTCAGGGGCTAGCCCCTACAATGAGCAGTTCTTC. Full variable domain (missing parts from reference TRBV5-4 and TRBJ2-1): ETGVTQSPTHLIKTRGQQVTLRCSSQSGHNTVSWYQQALGQGPQFIFQYYREEENGRGNFPPRFSGLQFPNYSSELNVNALELDDSALYLCASSSGASPYNEQFFGPGTRLTVL.

V is TRBV30 and J is TRBJ2-1; D might be TRBD1 (6 bases). The CDR3 loop spans 13 amino acids. V was pared by 4 bases and J by 2 bases, with 9 bases between. CDR1 and CDR2 from the germline V gene are GTSNPN and SVGIG (reference sequence). Here the CDR3 reads CAWNRATYNEQFF. The CDR3 nucleotides are TGTGCCTGGAACAGGGCCACCTACAATGAGCAGTTCTTC.

The CDR3 protein is CASGQGNNEQFF. The CDR3 nucleotides are TGTGCCAGCGGACAGGGGAACAATGAGCAGTTCTTC. The chain employs TRBV7-3 and TRBJ2-1, with 9 nucleotides matching TRBD1. The CDR3 is 12 amino acids. V lost 8 bases, J lost 5 bases, and 1 base stayed unmatched. Germline V CDR1 and CDR2: SGHTA, FQGTGA.

The chain joins TRBV28 to TRBJ1-2; 8 bases align to TRBD1. Germline assignment: CDR1 MDHEN and CDR2 SYDVKM. The ends lost 2 bases at V and 5 bases at J; junction bases unmatched: 7. CDR3 size: 15 residues. As DNA, the CDR3 is TGTGCCAGCAGTTTACTGACAGGGGCGCGGTATGGCTACACCTTC. This gives the protein CASSLLTGARYGYTF.

CDR3 region: CASSLYGTGGTETQYF. The CDR3 DNA follows: TGTGCCAGCAGCTTATATGGGACAGGGGGTACTGAGACCCAGTACTTC. The V gene is TRBV11-2, the J gene TRBJ2-5; 11 bases map to TRBD1. This CDR3 region has 16 residues. Germline V lookup: CDR1 SGHAT, CDR2 FQNNGV. V gave up 2 bases and J gave up 5 bases; unmatched junction bases: 7. The whole variable domain, filled in from reference TRBV11-2 and TRBJ2-5, reads EAGVAQSPRYKIIEKRQSVAFWCNPISGHATLYWYQQILGQGPKLLIQFQNNGVVDDSQLPKDRFSAERLKGVDSTLKIQPAKLEDSAVYLCASSLYGTGGTETQYFGPGTRLLVL.

CDR3 bases: TGTGCCAGCAGCCCTCGAGTAGCGAACACTGAAGCTTTCTTT. This codes for CASSPRVANTEAFF. The chain couples TRBV11-3 to TRBJ1-1; D remains unclear. This CDR3 comprises 14 residues. V shed 5 bases and J shed 1 base, with 11 bases lying between them. Germline assignment: CDR1 SGHNT and CDR2 YENEEA. The full variable domain, completed using reference TRBV11-3 and TRBJ1-1, is EAGVVQSPRYKIIEKKQPVAFWCNPISGHNTLYWYLQNLGQGPELLIRYENEEAVDDSQLPKDRFSAERLKGVDSTLKIQPAELGDSAVYLCASSPRVANTEAFFGQGTRLTVV.

This rearrangement joins TRBV4-3 to TRBJ2-7, with TRBD2 matching over 8 bases. Trimming removed 1 base from V and 2 bases from J; junction bases left unmatched: 4. The CDR3 sequence is 15 residues long. The germline gives CDR1 LGHNA, CDR2 YSLEER. As DNA, the CDR3 is TGCGCCAGCAGCCAAGTTAGCGGGGCTACCTACGAGCAGTACTTC. It yields the protein CASSQVSGATYEQYF.

The chain has TRBV27 and TRBJ1-2; D not resolved. Looked up from germline, CDR1 is MNHEY and CDR2 is SMNVEV (reference sequence). The CDR3 spans 13 residues. Trimming pared 3 bases from V and 4 bases from J, leaving 9 bases between. The CDR3 loop is CASSLGRGYGYTF. The CDR3 DNA is TGTGCCAGCAGTTTGGGTAGAGGCTATGGCTACACCTTC.

This chain uses TRBV9 with TRBJ2-2; TRBD2 matches at 13 bases. CDR1 and CDR2 (germline): SGDLS, YYNGEE. The CDR3 loop spans 19 amino acids. V dropped 0 bases and J dropped 1; count of bases not matched to a gene: 6. The CDR3 DNA sequence: TGTGCCAGCAGCGTAGGGTACGGGACTAGCGGGGTGAACACCGGGGAGCTGTTTTTT. Protein product: CASSVGYGTSGVNTGELFF.

The chain links TRBV7-9 to TRBJ2-7; the D gene is possibly TRBD2 (5 bases). This CDR3 comprises 13 residues. V gave up 5 bases and J gave up 1 base, with 9 bases separating them. Per the germline V gene, CDR1 is SEHNR and CDR2 is FQNEAQ (reference sequence). This chain's CDR3 is CASSGRESYEQYF. The CDR3, as DNA: TGTGCCAGCAGCGGACGGGAATCCTACGAGCAGTACTTC. The variable domain in full, completed from reference TRBV7-9 and TRBJ2-7, reads DTGVSQNPRHKITKRGQNVTFRCDPISEHNRLYWYRQTLGQGPEFLTYFQNEAQLEKSRLLSDRFSAERPKGSFSTLEIQRTEQGDSAMYLCASSGRESYEQYFGPGTRLTVT.

V usage is TRBV5-1 and J usage is TRBJ2-5; tentatively, D is TRBD1 (5 bases). Trimming took 3 bases from V and 1 from J, leaving 10 bases between them. The CDR3 covers 14 residues. Looked up from germline, CDR1 is SGHRS and CDR2 is YFSETQ. The CDR3 sequence: CASSWGGRQETQYF. CDR3 in DNA: TGCGCCAGCAGCTGGGGCGGCCGCCAAGAGACCCAGTACTTC.